The 16 T cell receptor beta chains below all came from one sample that was sequenced in a study of cytomegalovirus exposure and HLA in healthy donors. The PCR had 60 Vbeta and 13 Jbeta primers. Assay used: immunoSEQ multiplex PCR; TCRdb lists only in-frame clones, some missing. The sample table sets out around 70,000 clones. Sequences were obtained from PBMCs. These receptors were collected from a man aged 35 to 55 in good health and CMV-seronegative.

The rearrangement uses TRBV29-1 and TRBJ1-4; D may be TRBD1 (5 bases). In germline, CDR1 is SQVTM, CDR2 ANQGSEA. The ends were cut back, 7 bases at V and 10 bases at J, with 22 bases in the middle. The CDR3 is 14 residues long. This CDR3 is CSGGDRDSGGKLFF. As DNA, the CDR3 is TGCAGCGGGGGGGACCGGGACTCCGGAGGAAAACTGTTTTTT.

The chain recombines TRBV7-8 with TRBJ2-1, with 14 bases matching TRBD2. The germline gives CDR1 SGHVS, CDR2 FQNEAQ. V lost 1 base to trimming and J lost 9 bases; unmatched junction nucleotides: 8. The CDR3 runs 17 residues. CDR3 region: CASSLVTSGRAWGEQFF. The CDR3 DNA sequence: TGTGCCAGCAGCTTAGTGACTAGCGGGAGGGCCTGGGGTGAGCAGTTCTTC.

The CDR3 loop reads CASRPPGAYNEQFF. CDR3 DNA sequence: TGTGCCAGCAGGCCCCCCGGGGCCTACAATGAGCAGTTCTTC. The chain has TRBV27 and TRBJ2-1; possible D gene TRBD2, 5 bases. Germline V gene sequence: CDR1 MNHEY, CDR2 SMNVEV (reference sequence). With 6 bases removed from V and 2 bases from J, the gap between germline ends came to 11 bases. The CDR3 covers 14 residues.

The chain has TRBV11-3 and TRBJ1-6; D ambiguous. The germline V gene has CDR1 SGHNT and CDR2 YENEEA. Deletions cut 3 bases from V and 0 bases from J, with 15 bases between. This CDR3 comprises 18 residues. CDR3 region: CASSLPGWSSSYNSPLHF. CDR3 DNA: TGTGCCAGCAGCTTGCCCGGGTGGTCCAGCTCCTATAATTCACCCCTCCACTTT.

The gene calls are TRBV10-3 and TRBJ1-1, with TRBD1 matching 9 bases. From germline, CDR1 is ENHRY and CDR2 SYGVKD. This CDR3 has 18 residues. The V and J ends lost 0 bases and 0 bases, in that order; junction bases with no gene match: 8. The CDR3 here is CAISESVRTGAVNTEAFF. The CDR3 nucleotides are TGTGCCATCAGTGAGTCGGTGCGGACAGGGGCAGTGAACACTGAAGCTTTCTTT.

The CDR3 spells CASSLLAGPKDTQYF. In DNA form, the CDR3 reads TGTGCCAGCAGCCTACTAGCGGGACCGAAAGATACGCAGTATTTT. The J gene is TRBJ2-3, the V gene TRBV11-2; TRBD2 matches at 10 bases. The CDR3 covers 15 residues. Unmatched junction bases numbered 7, after V lost 5 bases and J lost 5 bases. The V gene's germline CDR1 is SGHAT and CDR2 FQNNGV.

The chain couples TRBV7-2 to TRBJ2-7, with 8 bases aligning to TRBD1. Losses at the gene ends were 0 bases for V and 2 bases for J; bases not matched to a gene: 6. Germline V lookup: CDR1 SGHTA, CDR2 FQGNSA. The CDR3 totals 16 residues. The DNA for the CDR3 is TGTGCCAGCAGCTTAGCGCCGGGGACAGGCGCCTACGAGCAGTACTTC. The encoded protein is CASSLAPGTGAYEQYF.

The V and J genes are TRBV2 and TRBJ2-3; 7 nucleotides match TRBD1. CDR1 is SNHLY and CDR2 is FYNNEI in the germline V gene. V gave up 5 bases and J gave up 2 bases; unmatched junction bases: 7. CDR3 size: 15 residues. The CDR3 DNA sequence: TGTGCCAGCAGTCCCGACAGGGCCCCCACAGATACGCAGTATTTT. This gives the protein CASSPDRAPTDTQYF. The full variable domain, in which reference TRBV2 and TRBJ2-3 provide the parts outside the CDR3, is EPEVTQTPSHQVTQMGQEVILRCVPISNHLYFYWYRQILGQKVEFLVSFYNNEISEKSEIFDDQFSVERPDGSNFTLKIRSTKLEDSAMYFCASSPDRAPTDTQYFGPGTRLTVL.

V is TRBV6-1 and J is TRBJ1-1, with 8 bases that match TRBD1. Germline V gene lookup returns CDR1 MNHNS and CDR2 SASEGT. This CDR3 is 12 amino acids long. The V gene end was trimmed by 4 bases and the J gene end by 10 bases; junction bases not matched to a gene: 5. This CDR3 is CASSVGQGAAFF. The CDR3 bases are TGTGCCAGCAGTGTAGGACAGGGCGCAGCTTTCTTT.

The V call is TRBV18, the J call TRBJ1-1, with D perhaps matching TRBD1 (6 bases). Germline CDR1 is KGHSH and CDR2 is LQKENI. The CDR3 has 16 amino acids. Trimming removed 3 bases at V and 1 base at J, with 15 bases between. The CDR3 region is CASSPKIGQKNTEAFF. The CDR3 DNA is TGTGCCAGCTCACCTAAGATAGGACAGAAGAACACTGAAGCTTTCTTT.

The chain couples TRBV7-9 to TRBJ2-1; 7 bases map to TRBD1. The CDR3 has 14 residues. Germline V lookup: CDR1 SEHNR, CDR2 FQNEAQ (reference sequence). Trimming took 6 bases from V and 5 from J; bases not matched to a gene: 7. The CDR3 protein is CASRNRGDNNEQFF. In DNA form, the CDR3 reads TGTGCCAGCAGGAACAGGGGTGATAACAATGAGCAGTTCTTC.

The chain is built from TRBV6-5 and TRBJ2-7, with D tentatively TRBD1 (6 bases). CDR3 length: 15 residues. Between the trimmed V and J ends, which lost 0 bases and 3 bases, there was a span of 12 bases. The germline gives CDR1 MNHEY, CDR2 SVGAGI. For the CDR3, the DNA is TGTGCCAGCAGTTACTCGATGGACAGCTTCTACGAGCAGTACTTC. Amino acids: CASSYSMDSFYEQYF.

The chain links TRBV19 to TRBJ1-6; D not certain. Trimming took off 6 bases at V and 7 bases at J, with 13 bases between the two ends. The CDR3 contains 14 residues. Looked up from germline, CDR1 is LNHDA and CDR2 is SQIVND (reference sequence). CDR3 DNA sequence: TGTGCCAGTAGAGCGGGGAGAAGAAATTCACCCCTCCACTTT. It translates to CASRAGRRNSPLHF. The full variable domain, in which reference TRBV19 and TRBJ1-6 provide the parts outside the CDR3, is DGGITQSPKYLFRKEGQNVTLSCEQNLNHDAMYWYRQDPGQGLRLIYYSQIVNDFQKGDIAEGYSVSREKKESFPLTVTSAQKNPTAFYLCASRAGRRNSPLHFGNGTRLTVT.

The chain combines TRBV7-2 with TRBJ2-3; 12 nucleotides match TRBD1. Per germline, CDR1 SGHTA and CDR2 FQGNSA. This CDR3 has 16 amino acids. With V trimmed by 5 bases and J by 8 bases, 11 bases remained unmatched. CDR3 amino acids: CASSQSGTGGDGTQYF. DNA of the CDR3: TGTGCCAGCAGCCAATCAGGGACAGGGGGCGACGGTACGCAGTATTTT. The variable domain in full, with the rest retrieved from reference TRBV7-2 and TRBJ2-3, is GAGVSQSPSNKVTEKGKDVELRCDPISGHTALYWYRQSLGQGLEFLIYFQGNSAPDKSGLPSDRFSAERTGGSVSTLTIQRTQQEDSAVYLCASSQSGTGGDGTQYFGPGTRLTVL.

Written as DNA, the CDR3 is TGTGCCAGCAGCCAGATGACAGGGAGTGGAAACACCATATATTTT. It specifies CASSQMTGSGNTIYF. This rearrangement joins TRBV5-4 to TRBJ1-3, with TRBD1 matching over 7 bases. Germline lookup yields CDR1 SGHNT and CDR2 YYREEE (reference sequence). The CDR3 has 15 residues. The V gene end was trimmed by 4 bases and the J gene end by 3 bases; junction bases not matched to a gene: 7.

The chain combines TRBV5-1 with TRBJ1-3, with 8 positions matching TRBD1. The CDR3 is made up of 15 amino acids. V dropped 5 bases and J dropped 0; count of bases not matched to a gene: 4. The germline CDR1 and CDR2 sequences are SGHRS and YFSETQ. This CDR3 reads CASRVDRGSGNTIYF. For the CDR3, the DNA is TGCGCCAGCAGGGTCGACAGGGGCTCTGGAAACACCATATATTTT.